A single sample gave rise to the 6 T cell receptor beta chains below, sequenced in a study of metastatic and nonmetastatic thyroid tumors. MiXCR re-clonotyped the PCR reads for TCRdb. The repertoire holds 22,000 or so clones, with roughly a fifth as singletons. Nobody among the patients had been given any treatment before thyroid surgery. The specimen was blood. The receptors originated from a female donor with papillary thyroid cancer or a benign thyroid nodule (not recorded which). Some clones in this sample may be carry-over from other donors' samples.

Points on this clone: A much larger clone sits a single nucleotide away, making a read error possible. The chain uses TRBV19 and TRBJ2-3, with D unresolved. Germline V gene data show CDR1 as LNHDA and CDR2 as SQIVND (reference sequence). The CDR3 runs to 13 residues. The V end was cut by 7 bases, the J end by 6 bases, with 14 bases between. The DNA for the CDR3 is TGTGCCAGTACTGAAGGAGATATGGATACGCAGTATTTT. Its protein product is CASTEGDMDTQYF.

This clone was detected many times. The J gene is TRBJ1-3, the V gene TRBV5-6; D not resolved. The length of the CDR3 is 17 residues. The V gene lost 0 bases and the J gene lost 0 bases, with 13 bases spanning the gap. The V gene's germline CDR1 is SGHDT and CDR2 YYEEEE. CDR3 loop: CASSLDPSRTSGNTIYF. The CDR3 DNA is TGTGCCAGCAGCTTGGATCCAAGCAGGACCTCTGGAAACACCATATATTTT.

The chain couples TRBV6-2 or TRBV6-3 to TRBJ2-3; no definite D call. The end of the DNA fits TRBJ1-5 better, so the J call may be wrong. The germline gives CDR1 MNHEY, CDR2 SVGEGT. The CDR3 totals 16 residues. CDR3 in amino acids: CASIQISGIGTDTQHF. The CDR3 DNA sequence: TGTGCCAGCATTCAAATATCGGGGATAGGCACAGATACGCAGCATTTT.

Comments on this clone: One junction end does not reproduce the germline sequence, and a read error may be involved. The rearrangement joins TRBV20-1 to TRBJ2-3, with 9 bases matching TRBD2. Germline CDR1 and CDR2: DFQATT and SNEGSKA (reference sequence). The CDR3 runs to 17 residues. This CDR3 is CSATLGTSRQNTDTQYF. As DNA, the CDR3 is TGTAGTGCTACCTTAGGGACTAGCCGGCAGAACACAGATACGCAGTATTTT.

The chain recombines TRBV4-1 with TRBJ2-2, with TRBD1 matching 7 bases. The V gene's germline CDR1 is MGHRA and CDR2 YSYEKL. The CDR3 is 16 residues long. The junction had 2 bases not matched to a gene; V was cut back by 1 base and J by 0 bases. CDR3 coding DNA: TGCGCCAGCAGCCAAGGACAGGGTTCGAACACCGGGGAGCTGTTTTTT. Amino acid sequence: CASSQGQGSNTGELFF.

Points on this clone: One junction end disagrees with the germline gene, perhaps due to a read error. V gene TRBV5-1 combines with J gene TRBJ2-7; D is unresolved. The V gene's germline CDR1 is SGHRS and CDR2 YFSETQ. There are 11 residues in the CDR3. The CDR3: CASSHKYELYF. CDR3 DNA sequence: TGCGCCAGCAGTCATAAGTACGAGCTGTACTTC.